Presented here are 27 T cell receptor beta chains from one specimen sequenced in a study of memory CD4+ T cells and cytomegalovirus serostatus. The assay was immunoSEQ multiplex PCR, and TCRdb's table has in-frame clones only and misses some. This sample yields tens of thousands of clones, of which about four fifths are seen a single time; 1% to 1.3% belongs to the top ten. Single viable CD3+CD4+CD8-CD45RO+ cells were sorted as the memory CD4+ T cells. The sequenced material came from memory CD4+ T cells from blood. These receptors were collected from an adult in good health and CMV-seronegative.

This chain joins TRBV7-8 and TRBJ2-7, with D possibly being TRBD2 (6 bases). The CDR3 runs 16 residues. Per the germline V gene, CDR1 is SGHVS and CDR2 is FQNEAQ. Trimming removed 5 bases at V and 6 bases at J, with 23 bases between. In DNA, the CDR3 is TGTGCCAGCAGCCGCATCCTCCGGGACTCCGTTTTCGAGCAGTACTTC. This gives the protein CASSRILRDSVFEQYF.

This clone was observed a few times. The chain uses TRBV10-3 and TRBJ2-1; the D is unclear. Looked up from germline, CDR1 is ENHRY and CDR2 is SYGVKD. The V end was cut by 10 bases, the J end by 4 bases, with 17 bases between. CDR3 size: 14 residues. CDR3 sequence (DNA): TGTGCCACACGTTATAGTCAGGTTTACAATGAGCAGTTCTTC. This codes for CATRYSQVYNEQFF.

V and J are TRBV7-8 and TRBJ2-1, with D perhaps TRBD2 (6 bases). V lost 3 bases and J lost 5, with 17 bases in between. CDR1 and CDR2 (germline): SGHVS, FQNEAQ. The CDR3 spans 16 residues. The CDR3: CASSFGRGIGNNEQFF. The CDR3, as DNA: TGTGCCAGCAGCTTCGGCCGCGGGATAGGGAACAATGAGCAGTTCTTC. The full variable domain, in which reference TRBV7-8 and TRBJ2-1 provide the parts outside the CDR3, is GAGVSQSPRYKVAKRGQDVALRCDPISGHVSLFWYQQALGQGPEFLTYFQNEAQLDKSGLPSDRFFAERPEGSVSTLKIQRTQQEDSAVYLCASSFGRGIGNNEQFFGPGTRLTVL.

CDR3 residues: CASSLGTDRLNYGYTF. In nucleotides, the CDR3 is TGTGCCAGCAGCTTAGGGACAGATAGATTAAACTATGGCTACACCTTC. The chain is built from TRBV7-8 and TRBJ1-2; D perhaps matches TRBD1 (6 bases). V was clipped by 1 base and J by 2 bases, with 14 bases between them. Germline assignment: CDR1 SGHVS and CDR2 FQNEAQ. This CDR3 has 16 amino acids.

The rearrangement joins TRBV11-3 to TRBJ2-2; the D gene is possibly TRBD2 (6 bases). The germline V gene encodes CDR1 SGHNT and CDR2 YENEEA. The CDR3 length is 13 residues. Trimming took 5 bases from V and 7 from J, leaving 11 bases between them. CDR3 nucleotide sequence: TGTGCCAGCAGCGGAACGGGAGTCGGGGAGCTGTTTTTT. Protein: CASSGTGVGELFF.

This chain uses TRBV7-2 with TRBJ2-7; tentatively, D is TRBD1 (5 bases). Trimming took 5 bases from V and 8 from J, leaving 13 bases between them. This CDR3 has 12 amino acids. CDR1 SGHTA and CDR2 FQGNSA come from the germline V gene. CDR3 coding DNA: TGTGCCAGCAGCCGTGGGGCAGGGAAGCAGTACTTC. Its translation is CASSRGAGKQYF.

The gene calls are TRBV7-9 and TRBJ2-1, with TRBD1 matching 7 bases. After removal of 4 bases from V and 5 bases from J, the junction contained 2 bases not matched to a gene. Germline V lookup: CDR1 SEHNR, CDR2 FQNEAQ (reference sequence). There are 13 residues in the CDR3. As DNA, the CDR3 is TGTGCCAGCAGCTCGACAGGGAACAATGAGCAGTTCTTC. Residues: CASSSTGNNEQFF.

The genes are TRBV30 and TRBJ2-7; 8 bases match TRBD2. J was trimmed by 7 bases and V by 2 bases; bases with no gene match: 7. The germline CDR1 and CDR2 sequences are GTSNPN and SVGIG (reference sequence). This CDR3 has 13 residues. The CDR3 loop reads CAWSSAGDREQYF. The CDR3 DNA follows: TGTGCCTGGAGTTCAGCGGGAGATCGTGAGCAGTACTTC.

The chain carries TRBV7-2 and TRBJ1-2; D possibly corresponds to TRBD1 (6 bases). The CDR3 consists of 14 residues. The ends were cut back, 5 bases at V and 7 bases at J, with 17 bases in the middle. Germline lookup yields CDR1 SGHTA and CDR2 FQGNSA. The CDR3 loop is CASSPTGGAGGYTF. Here the CDR3 DNA reads TGTGCCAGCAGCCCCACCGGGGGGGCGGGTGGCTACACCTTC.

The rearrangement uses TRBV18 and TRBJ2-1; 10 nucleotides align to TRBD1. The CDR3 has 14 residues. CDR1 is KGHSH, CDR2 LQKENI, per germline. J gave up 6 bases and V 3 bases, and 2 bases lay outside the gene matches. CDR3 DNA sequence: TGTGCCAGCTCACCTAGGGACAGGGGCAATGAGCAGTTCTTC. Encoded protein: CASSPRDRGNEQFF.

The chain joins TRBV7-2 to TRBJ2-2; 8 positions match TRBD2. V lost 4 bases to trimming and J lost 7 bases; unmatched junction nucleotides: 5. From germline, CDR1 is SGHTA and CDR2 FQGNSA. This CDR3 comprises 14 residues. CDR3: CASSSLRGGGELFF. The DNA of the CDR3 is TGTGCCAGCAGCTCCTTACGGGGGGGCGGGGAGCTGTTTTTT.

This clone was detected only once. The genes are TRBV28 and TRBJ1-1; 7 positions match TRBD1. J was trimmed by 0 bases and V by 6 bases; bases with no gene match: 7. This CDR3 is 15 amino acids long. Germline CDR1 is MDHEN and CDR2 is SYDVKM. Here the CDR3 reads CASSSGTAMNTEAFF. The DNA of the CDR3 is TGTGCCAGCAGCTCCGGGACAGCGATGAACACTGAAGCTTTCTTT.

The chain recombines TRBV30 with TRBJ1-5, with no clear D. V gave up 3 bases and J gave up 2 bases, with 8 bases separating them. This CDR3 comprises 13 residues. The germline V gene has CDR1 GTSNPN and CDR2 SVGIG (reference sequence). The CDR3 region is CAWSSSGNQPQHF. The DNA for the CDR3 is TGTGCCTGGAGCTCGTCAGGCAATCAGCCCCAGCATTTT. Variable domain in full (rest from reference TRBV30 and TRBJ1-5): SQTIHQWPATLVQPVGSPLSLECTVEGTSNPNLYWYRQAAGRGLQLLFYSVGIGQISSEVPQNLSASRPQDRQFILSSKKLLLSDSGFYLCAWSSSGNQPQHFGDGTRLSIL.

The CDR3 bases are TGCGCCAGCAGCGTCGAGGGCATGAACACTGAAGCTTTCTTT. Protein: CASSVEGMNTEAFF. The chain combines TRBV5-1 with TRBJ1-1; the D is unclear. The CDR3 length is 14 residues. Germline values: CDR1 SGHRS, CDR2 YFSETQ. Trimming cost V 4 bases and J 0 bases, with 10 bases left between them.

The J gene is TRBJ1-3, the V gene TRBV7-8; D might be TRBD1 (5 bases). The germline V gene encodes CDR1 SGHVS and CDR2 FQNEAQ. The CDR3 length is 18 residues. V lost 2 bases and J 0 bases, leaving 17 bases between the germline ends. The CDR3 DNA reads TGTGCCAGCAGCTTACGGAGCCAGGGTGATAGCTCTGGAAACACCATATATTTT. The encoded protein is CASSLRSQGDSSGNTIYF.

The CDR3 region has the DNA TGTGCCAGCATCCGGACAGGGGGCACTGAAGCTTTCTTT. Its protein is CASIRTGGTEAFF. The chain is built from TRBV6-6 and TRBJ1-1, with TRBD1 identical over 10 bases. This CDR3 spans 13 amino acids. Germline V lookup: CDR1 MNHNY, CDR2 SVGAGI (reference sequence). Germline trimming cut 7 bases from V and 4 bases from J; bases unmatched to any gene: 3.

The gene calls are TRBV14 and TRBJ1-4; no firm D call. The V end was cut by 0 bases, the J end by 7 bases, with 6 bases between. Germline CDR1 is SGHDN and CDR2 is FVKESK. CDR3 length: 13 residues. CDR3 DNA sequence: TGTGCCAGCAGCCAAGATGAGAGTGAAAAACTGTTTTTT. It specifies CASSQDESEKLFF.

This clone has just one count. The chain's CDR3 is CASSATGQGFSEAFF. The CDR3 DNA reads as TGTGCCAGCAGCGCGACGGGACAGGGGTTCTCTGAAGCTTTCTTT. The chain carries TRBV9 and TRBJ1-1, with 10 bases fitting TRBD1. This CDR3 spans 15 amino acids. In germline, CDR1 is SGDLS, CDR2 YYNGEE. After removal of 3 bases from V and 6 bases from J, the junction contained 8 bases not matched to a gene.

This chain uses TRBV11-1 with TRBJ2-7, with D unclear. V lost 5 bases, J lost 5 bases, and 16 bases lay in between. The CDR3 has 14 amino acids. Germline CDR1 SGHAT, CDR2 FQDESV (reference sequence). CDR3 DNA: TGTGCCAGCAGCGCCCAGGACCTCGCGGACGAGCAGTACTTC. Protein: CASSAQDLADEQYF. The whole variable domain, filled in from reference TRBV11-1 and TRBJ2-7, reads EAEVAQSPRYKITEKSQAVAFWCDPISGHATLYWYRQILGQGPELLVQFQDESVVDDSQLPKDRFSAERLKGVDSTLKIQPAELGDSAMYLCASSAQDLADEQYFGPGTRLTVT.

By share, this clone counts as medium-sized (0.01 to 0.1%). Additional DNA sequences in this sample encode the identical CDR3. V usage is TRBV29-1 and J usage is TRBJ1-1; 7 bases map to TRBD1. V shed 5 bases and J 0 bases; nucleotides not matched to a gene: 3. Germline CDR1 reads SQVTM; CDR2 reads ANQGSEA. CDR3 length: 13 residues. The chain's CDR3 is CSVSTGVNTEAFF. As DNA, the CDR3 is TGCAGCGTTTCCACAGGGGTGAACACTGAAGCTTTCTTT.

The rearrangement links TRBV6-6 to TRBJ2-1; D is perhaps TRBD2 (6 bases). Trimming removed 5 bases from V and 2 bases from J, with 13 bases in between. The CDR3 is made up of 15 amino acids. Germline CDR1 and CDR2: MNHNY and SVGAGI (reference sequence). The CDR3 nucleotides read TGTGCCAGCAGTGACCCGGGACTTACCTACAATGAGCAGTTCTTC. This codes for CASSDPGLTYNEQFF.

This clone has only one observation. J is TRBJ2-2 and V is TRBV11-1; 8 bases agree with TRBD1. Trimming cost V 1 base and J 3 bases; bases outside gene matches: 1. Per germline, CDR1 SGHAT and CDR2 FQDESV (reference sequence). The CDR3 has 15 residues. The CDR3 region has the DNA TGTGCCAGCAGCTTAGTACAGGGGGACACCGGGGAGCTGTTTTTT. Protein product: CASSLVQGDTGELFF.

This chain links TRBV10-3 with TRBJ2-2; possibly TRBD2 for D (6 bases). The CDR3 runs to 17 residues. Germline V gene sequence: CDR1 ENHRY, CDR2 SYGVKD. V was trimmed by 6 bases and J by 0 bases, leaving 17 bases between them. In DNA form, the CDR3 reads TGTGCCATCAGATCGGGACTCAAACCCCCGAACACCGGGGAGCTGTTTTTT. It translates to CAIRSGLKPPNTGELFF.

This rearrangement joins TRBV2 to TRBJ2-2; 8 nucleotides match TRBD2. This CDR3 spans 14 amino acids. Germline CDR1 reads SNHLY; CDR2 reads FYNNEI. V lost 5 bases and J lost 4; bases outside the gene matches: 3. The CDR3 loop is CASSSGSGTGELFF. The DNA for the CDR3 is TGTGCCAGCAGTAGCGGGAGTGGCACCGGGGAGCTGTTTTTT.

Note on this clone: Other DNA sequences in the same sample also yield this CDR3. The genes are TRBV5-1 and TRBJ1-3; a weak D match, TRBD1 (5 bases). This CDR3 comprises 14 residues. Germline CDR1 reads SGHRS; CDR2 reads YFSETQ. Trimming left V 2 bases short and J 2 bases short, with 8 bases between. The CDR3 sequence is CASSLDSPGNTIYF. The CDR3 coding sequence is TGCGCCAGCAGCTTAGACAGCCCTGGAAACACCATATATTTT.

The CDR3 here is CASTRDQRETQYF. CDR3 bases: TGTGCCAGCACCCGGGACCAGCGGGAGACCCAGTACTTC. The chain has TRBV5-4 and TRBJ2-5; D is perhaps TRBD1 or TRBD2 (5 bases each). There are 13 residues in the CDR3. CDR1 SGHNT and CDR2 YYREEE come from the germline V gene (reference sequence). V gave up 6 bases and J gave up 5 bases, with 14 bases separating them.

The V and J genes are TRBV28 and TRBJ1-2; D might be TRBD1 (6 bases). V was clipped by 6 bases and J by 7 bases, with 18 bases between them. There are 14 residues in the CDR3. The germline gives CDR1 MDHEN, CDR2 SYDVKM. The CDR3 is CASRTSSTGSGYTF. The DNA of the CDR3 is TGTGCCAGCAGAACGAGCTCGACAGGATCTGGCTACACCTTC.